This T cell receptor beta chain was retrieved from a study of cytomegalovirus exposure and HLA in healthy donors. It was with 60 Vbeta and 13 Jbeta primers that the PCR ran. Data came from immunoSEQ multiplex PCR; TCRdb stores just in-frame clones and leaves some out. The sample carries fewer than 250,000 clones, 83% recorded once. The V gene's germline CDR1 is MNHEY and CDR2 SVGAGI. The ends lost 5 bases at V and 10 bases at J; junction bases unmatched: 8. The CDR3 covers 15 residues. The V gene is TRBV6-5, the J gene TRBJ2-1; 13 bases fit TRBD2. This TCR was sampled from a man aged 40-55 years in good health and CMV-seropositive. The sample was PBMCs. The CDR3 sequence is CASSTGLAGAKEQFF. CDR3 nucleotide sequence: TGTGCCAGCAGTACCGGACTAGCGGGGGCTAAAGAGCAGTTCTTC.